Each of the 25 T cell receptor beta chains below was sequenced from the same sample in a study of beta chain features in type 1 diabetes (dated by TCRdb to the late 2010s). Libraries came from the immunoSEQ multiplex PCR assay. The High Capacity cDNA Reverse Transcription Kit was used to reverse transcribe all of the isolated RNA, meaning that expressed TCRB transcripts were what got sequenced. Here the immuneACCESS table is served through TCRdb, limited to in-frame sequences with V and J called. Missing clones are a known gap in these copies; in checked studies unresolved V genes cover under half, and the rest lacks a known reason. The sample has 300,000 to 350,000 clones on record, approximately 13% of them singletons. The ten most abundant clones make up approximately 0.016% of the sample. General study outcomes and caveats: A moderate but significant shortening of TCRB CDR3 length was observed in type 1 diabetes patients in all four CD4+ subsets.

Their antigens are not known. The sample was naive CD4+ T cells from blood. The cell subset or site label, as the study defines it: true naive CD4+ T cells. These TCRs come from a woman under 30 with type 1 diabetes.

This clone was observed a few times. For the CDR3, the DNA is TGTGCCTGGAGTGTACCAGGAGGATCTGGAAACACCATATATTTT. Translated, it gives CAWSVPGGSGNTIYF. The rearrangement links TRBV30 to TRBJ1-3; D ambiguous. The CDR3 extends over 15 amino acids. Per germline, CDR1 GTSNPN and CDR2 SVGIG (reference sequence). V was trimmed by 0 bases and J by 1 base, leaving 10 bases between them.

This clone showed up just a few times. The chain joins TRBV30 to TRBJ1-5; D gene unclear. Trimming cost V 0 bases and J 4 bases, with 7 bases left between them. The CDR3 length is 13 residues. The V gene's germline CDR1 is GTSNPN and CDR2 SVGIG (reference sequence). The CDR3 loop is CAWSVSQNQPQHF. CDR3 in DNA: TGTGCCTGGAGTGTAAGCCAAAATCAGCCCCAGCATTTT.

There are a few counts of this clone. The chain links TRBV20-1 to TRBJ1-1; 8 bases align to TRBD1. The V gene end was trimmed by 3 bases and the J gene end by 12 bases; junction bases not matched to a gene: 6. CDR3 length: 11 residues. Germline V lookup: CDR1 DFQATT, CDR2 SNEGSKA (reference sequence). The CDR3 DNA follows: TGCAGTGCTAGGGAGGACAGGGTAACTTTCTTT. It yields the protein CSAREDRVTFF.

This clone turned up a few times. The chain has TRBV5-6 and TRBJ1-4; D is unclear. There are 12 residues in the CDR3. The germline V gene encodes CDR1 SGHDT and CDR2 YYEEEE. Deletions cut 3 bases from V and 11 bases from J, with 11 bases between. The chain's CDR3 is CASSSRGQKLFF. The DNA of the CDR3 is TGTGCCAGCAGCTCTCGAGGGCAGAAACTGTTTTTT.

This clone was detected only a few times. This chain joins TRBV6-6 and TRBJ1-1; D is unclear. This CDR3 comprises 13 residues. Trimming took 7 bases from V and 4 from J, leaving 13 bases between them. Looked up from germline, CDR1 is MNHNY and CDR2 is SVGAGI (reference sequence). CDR3 amino acids: CASTPARGTEAFF. The CDR3, as DNA: TGTGCCAGCACCCCGGCCCGGGGCACTGAAGCTTTCTTT.

This chain links TRBV5-1 with TRBJ2-7; TRBD1 matches at 8 bases. V was pared by 4 bases and J by 5 bases, with 8 bases of the junction left unmatched. Germline V gene data show CDR1 as SGHRS and CDR2 as YFSETQ. The CDR3 has 14 amino acids. CDR3 DNA: TGCGCCAGCAGCACCGGACAGGGAAGGAACGAGCAGTACGTC. Its translation is CASSTGQGRNEQYV.

The CDR3 is CATSVIGLAVGDEQFF. The CDR3 nucleotides read TGTGCCACCAGCGTCATAGGACTAGCGGTCGGGGATGAGCAGTTCTTC. The genes are TRBV15 and TRBJ2-1; 10 bases fit TRBD2. The CDR3 is 16 residues long. Germline V lookup: CDR1 LNHNV, CDR2 YYDKDF (reference sequence). Trimming cost V 5 bases and J 8 bases; bases outside gene matches: 12.

This clone showed up just a few times. The chain recombines TRBV15 with TRBJ2-3; 8 bases match TRBD2. Germline V lookup: CDR1 LNHNV, CDR2 YYDKDF (reference sequence). This CDR3 contains 18 residues. J was trimmed by 0 bases and V by 0 bases; bases with no gene match: 8. In DNA, the CDR3 is TGTGCCACCAGCAGAGATCCTTTAGCGGGGACTAGCACAGATACGCAGTATTTT. Translating gives CATSRDPLAGTSTDTQYF.

V usage is TRBV7-9 and J usage is TRBJ1-2; TRBD1 might be the D (5 bases). The CDR3 has 15 amino acids. The V gene lost 0 bases and the J gene lost 4 bases, with 12 bases spanning the gap. Germline lookup yields CDR1 SEHNR and CDR2 FQNEAQ (reference sequence). CDR3 sequence reads: CASSLATAQAYGYTF. As DNA, the CDR3 is TGTGCCAGCAGCTTAGCGACAGCCCAGGCCTATGGCTACACCTTC.

The chain has TRBV5-1 and TRBJ2-3; 16 nucleotides line up with TRBD2. Trimming at V came to 0 bases and at J to 2 bases, leaving 15 bases not matched to a gene. The V gene's germline CDR1 is SGHRS and CDR2 YFSETQ. There are 22 residues in the CDR3. Here the CDR3 reads CASSLAILGLAGGPGDTDTQYF. In nucleotides, the CDR3 is TGCGCCAGCAGCTTGGCCATCCTGGGACTAGCGGGAGGGCCTGGAGACACAGATACGCAGTATTTT.

The chain couples TRBV30 to TRBJ2-1; TRBD2 agrees at 10 bases. J was trimmed by 9 bases and V by 2 bases; bases with no gene match: 22. This CDR3 region has 19 residues. The germline CDR1 and CDR2 sequences are GTSNPN and SVGIG (reference sequence). In DNA, the CDR3 is TGTGCCTGGAGTTCAAAAGAGGCTAGCGGGAGAAGGGCCCAGAGTGAGCAGTTCTTC. It yields the protein CAWSSKEASGRRAQSEQFF.

The sample holds a few counts of this clone. This sequence joins TRBV27 and TRBJ2-1; 7 bases are shared with TRBD2. Germline values: CDR1 MNHEY, CDR2 SMNVEV (reference sequence). This CDR3 region has 14 residues. The V segment lost 7 bases and the J segment 0 bases; nucleotides outside the gene matches: 3. Here the CDR3 reads CASKTSVSYNEQFF. Written as DNA, the CDR3 is TGTGCCAGCAAAACTAGCGTCTCCTACAATGAGCAGTTCTTC.

In this sample, this clone turned up a few times. The J gene is TRBJ1-2, the V gene TRBV5-4, with TRBD1 identical over 11 bases. Looked up from germline, CDR1 is SGHNT and CDR2 is YYREEE (reference sequence). This CDR3 spans 16 amino acids. V was pared by 3 bases and J by 6 bases, with 10 bases of the junction left unmatched. CDR3 loop: CASSSRTGGALNGYTF. The CDR3 DNA sequence: TGTGCCAGCAGCTCCCGGACAGGGGGCGCTCTGAATGGCTACACCTTC. The full variable domain, completed using reference TRBV5-4 and TRBJ1-2, is ETGVTQSPTHLIKTRGQQVTLRCSSQSGHNTVSWYQQALGQGPQFIFQYYREEENGRGNFPPRFSGLQFPNYSSELNVNALELDDSALYLCASSSRTGGALNGYTFGSGTRLTVV.

This clone was observed once. This chain joins TRBV19 and TRBJ2-5; 7 bases are shared with TRBD1. V lost 3 bases and J lost 2; bases outside the gene matches: 3. This CDR3 has 14 residues. In germline, CDR1 is LNHDA, CDR2 SQIVND (reference sequence). CDR3 DNA sequence: TGTGCCAGTAGTATGGACAGGAAACAAGAGACCCAGTACTTC. This gives the protein CASSMDRKQETQYF.

Only a few counts were recorded for this clone. The rearrangement uses TRBV5-5 and TRBJ2-3, with unresolved D. CDR1 and CDR2 (germline): SGHKS, YYEKEE (reference sequence). The germline V and J ends were trimmed by 4 bases and 5 bases, with 8 bases remaining between them. This CDR3 region has 12 residues. CDR3 bases: TGTGCCAGCAGCCAGGAAAGAGATACGCAGTATTTT. Protein: CASSQERDTQYF. Variable domain in full (rest from reference TRBV5-5 and TRBJ2-3): DAGVTQSPTHLIKTRGQQVTLRCSPISGHKSVSWYQQVLGQGPQFIFQYYEKEERGRGNFPDRFSARQFPNYSSELNVNALLLGDSALYLCASSQERDTQYFGPGTRLTVL.

The chain uses TRBV27 and TRBJ2-1, with TRBD1 identical over 12 bases. The CDR3 totals 15 residues. The V gene end was trimmed by 5 bases and the J gene end by 8 bases; junction bases not matched to a gene: 7. Germline V lookup: CDR1 MNHEY, CDR2 SMNVEV (reference sequence). As DNA, the CDR3 is TGTGCCAGCAGTCGGGGACAGGGGGCATGGTATGAGCAGTTCTTC. Its protein product is CASSRGQGAWYEQFF.

Here the CDR3 reads CASSVVGDTEAFF. The DNA of the CDR3 is TGTGCCAGCAGCGTAGTCGGGGACACTGAAGCTTTCTTT. The chain employs TRBV11-2 and TRBJ1-1; D unclear. The V and J ends lost 5 bases and 3 bases respectively, with 10 bases between them. The CDR3 is made up of 13 amino acids. Germline V gives CDR1 SGHAT, CDR2 FQNNGV.

CDR3 DNA sequence: TGTGCCAGCAGCTTACCCGCCGGAGGGTCTGGGGCCAACGTCCTGACTTTC. As protein: CASSLPAGGSGANVLTF. The rearrangement uses TRBV11-2 and TRBJ2-6; perhaps TRBD2 as D (6 bases). The length of the CDR3 is 17 residues. Germline V lookup: CDR1 SGHAT, CDR2 FQNNGV. The V gene lost 2 bases and the J gene lost 1 base, with 12 bases spanning the gap. Full variable domain (remainder filled in from reference TRBV11-2 and TRBJ2-6): EAGVAQSPRYKIIEKRQSVAFWCNPISGHATLYWYQQILGQGPKLLIQFQNNGVVDDSQLPKDRFSAERLKGVDSTLKIQPAKLEDSAVYLCASSLPAGGSGANVLTFGAGSRLTVL.

This clone showed up just once. The chain couples TRBV6-5 to TRBJ2-3; TRBD2 agrees at 9 bases. CDR1 and CDR2 (germline): MNHEY, SVGAGI. This CDR3 spans 15 amino acids. Trimming at V came to 5 bases and at J to 0 bases, leaving 3 bases not matched to a gene. The CDR3 here is CASSRLAASTDTQYF. CDR3 in DNA: TGTGCCAGCAGTCGACTAGCGGCTAGCACAGATACGCAGTATTTT.

The chain joins TRBV25-1 to TRBJ2-3, with TRBD2 matching over 7 bases. The CDR3 consists of 17 residues. Trimming removed 8 bases from V and 3 bases from J; junction bases left unmatched: 17. Germline V lookup: CDR1 MGHDK, CDR2 SYGVNS. CDR3 DNA sequence: TGTGCCAGCGGTCCCTTTGGAGGGAGGGCCGGTACAGATACGCAGTATTTT. Encoded protein: CASGPFGGRAGTDTQYF.

This rearrangement joins TRBV29-1 to TRBJ1-5; 7 bases map to TRBD1. Losses at the gene ends were 6 bases for V and 6 bases for J; bases not matched to a gene: 5. Germline loops: CDR1 SQVTM, CDR2 ANQGSEA. The CDR3 length is 12 residues. The CDR3 sequence is CSVQTGTQPQHF. The CDR3 DNA is TGCAGCGTCCAGACAGGGACTCAGCCCCAGCATTTT.

This clone has only a few counts. The chain employs TRBV10-3 and TRBJ1-5, with 7 bases that match TRBD1. Looked up from germline, CDR1 is ENHRY and CDR2 is SYGVKD. Germline trimming cut 6 bases from V and 6 bases from J; bases unmatched to any gene: 8. The CDR3 covers 14 residues. The CDR3 DNA sequence: TGTGCCATCAGCCCCGGGACAGATGCTCAGCCCCAGCATTTT. It encodes CAISPGTDAQPQHF.

This clone was detected only a few times. The V and J genes are TRBV10-3 and TRBJ2-6, with 13 positions matching TRBD2. The CDR3 is made up of 15 amino acids. V dropped 10 bases and J dropped 4; count of bases not matched to a gene: 4. Germline values: CDR1 ENHRY, CDR2 SYGVKD. CDR3 amino acids: CATGLAGTGANVLTF. In DNA, the CDR3 is TGTGCCACGGGACTAGCGGGAACGGGGGCCAACGTCCTGACTTTC.

The rearrangement uses TRBV6-5 and TRBJ1-1; a possible D gene is TRBD1 (6 bases). Germline V gives CDR1 MNHEY, CDR2 SVGAGI. This CDR3 is 15 amino acids long. The V gene lost 5 bases and the J gene lost 2 bases, with 15 bases spanning the gap. The CDR3 loop reads CASSRGAVVNTEAFF. The DNA of the CDR3 is TGTGCCAGCAGTCGGGGGGCGGTGGTTAACACTGAAGCTTTCTTT.

This clone was seen a handful of times. The chain joins TRBV19 to TRBJ2-1, with TRBD2 matching 13 bases. The CDR3 is 14 amino acids. The junction had 3 bases not matched to a gene; V was cut back by 6 bases and J by 7 bases. CDR1 and CDR2 from the germline V gene are LNHDA and SQIVND (reference sequence). As DNA, the CDR3 is TGTGCCAGTAGACTAGCGGGAGGGCCGAATGAGCAGTTCTTC. This codes for CASRLAGGPNEQFF.